This T cell receptor beta chain was recorded in a study of technical replicates of blood from a few donors. This clone was seen just once. V shed 4 bases and J shed 1 base, with 10 bases lying between them. The CDR3 runs to 14 residues. CDR1 and CDR2 (germline): SGHAT, FQDESV (reference sequence). Assay: immunoSEQ multiplex PCR; the TCRdb copy retains only in-frame clones and omits some. The sample has 55,000 to 80,000 clones, 95% to 98% seen once. The source is a human donor in good health. This chain joins TRBV11-1 and TRBJ1-1; D gene unclear. The sequencing input was T cells isolated from PBMCs. For the CDR3, the DNA is TGTGCCAGCAGCTCCCTCGACTGGAACACTGAAGCTTTCTTT. It codes for CASSSLDWNTEAFF.